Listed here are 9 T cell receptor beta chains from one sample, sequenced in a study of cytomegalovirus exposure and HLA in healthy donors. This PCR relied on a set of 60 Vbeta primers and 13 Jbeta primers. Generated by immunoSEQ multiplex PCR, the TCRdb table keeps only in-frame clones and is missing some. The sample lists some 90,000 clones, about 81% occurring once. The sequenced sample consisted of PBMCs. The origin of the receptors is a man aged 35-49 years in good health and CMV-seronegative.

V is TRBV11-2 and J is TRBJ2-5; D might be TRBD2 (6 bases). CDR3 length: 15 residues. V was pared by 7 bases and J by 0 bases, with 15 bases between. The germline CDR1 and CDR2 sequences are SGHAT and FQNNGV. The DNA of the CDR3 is TGTGCCAGCACCCAGGCCCGGGGGAACCAAGAGACCCAGTACTTC. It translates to CASTQARGNQETQYF.

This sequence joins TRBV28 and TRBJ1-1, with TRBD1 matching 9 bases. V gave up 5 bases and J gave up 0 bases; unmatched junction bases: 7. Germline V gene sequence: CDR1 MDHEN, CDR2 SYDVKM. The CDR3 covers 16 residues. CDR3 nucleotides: TGTGCCAGCAGTACTTACAGGGGGCGAATGAACACTGAAGCTTTCTTT. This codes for CASSTYRGRMNTEAFF. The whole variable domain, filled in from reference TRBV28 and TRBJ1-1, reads DVKVTQSSRYLVKRTGEKVFLECVQDMDHENMFWYRQDPGLGLRLIYFSYDVKMKEKGDIPEGYSVSREKKERFSLILESASTNQTSMYLCASSTYRGRMNTEAFFGQGTRLTVV.

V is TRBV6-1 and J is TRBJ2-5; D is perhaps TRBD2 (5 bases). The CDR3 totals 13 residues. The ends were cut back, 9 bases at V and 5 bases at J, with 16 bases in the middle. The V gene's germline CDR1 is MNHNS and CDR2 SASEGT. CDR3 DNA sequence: TGTGCCAGTACCGAGGGCGGAAGGGAGACCCAGTACTTC. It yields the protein CASTEGGRETQYF.

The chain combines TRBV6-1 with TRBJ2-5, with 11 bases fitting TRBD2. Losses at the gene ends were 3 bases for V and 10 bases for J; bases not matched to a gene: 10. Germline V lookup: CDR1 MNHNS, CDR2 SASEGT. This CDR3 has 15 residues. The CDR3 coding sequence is TGTGCCAGCAGTGATGTAGCGGGGGGGCCGAGCGGCCAGTACTTC. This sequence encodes CASSDVAGGPSGQYF.

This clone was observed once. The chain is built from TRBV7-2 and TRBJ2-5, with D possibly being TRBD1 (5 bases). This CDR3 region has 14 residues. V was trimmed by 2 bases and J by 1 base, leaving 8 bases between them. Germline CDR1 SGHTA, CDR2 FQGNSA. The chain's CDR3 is CASSLSGPQETQYF. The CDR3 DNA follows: TGTGCCAGCAGCTTATCAGGGCCCCAAGAGACCCAGTACTTC.

DNA for the CDR3: TGTGCCAGCAGCTTATTGACAGGGGGAAGCACCGGGGAGCTGTTTTTT. Translating it yields CASSLLTGGSTGELFF. The gene calls are TRBV7-9 and TRBJ2-2; 9 nucleotides align to TRBD1. This CDR3 region has 16 residues. J lost 4 bases, V lost 2 bases, and 5 bases had no gene match. The germline CDR1 and CDR2 sequences are SEHNR and FQNEAQ (reference sequence).

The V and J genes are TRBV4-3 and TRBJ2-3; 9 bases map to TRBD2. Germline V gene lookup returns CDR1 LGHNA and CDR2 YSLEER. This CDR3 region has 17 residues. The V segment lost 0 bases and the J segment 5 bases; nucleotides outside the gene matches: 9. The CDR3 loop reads CASSQDRAGGPGDTQYF. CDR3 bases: TGCGCCAGCAGCCAAGATAGGGCGGGGGGGCCCGGAGATACGCAGTATTTT.

The CDR3 loop is CSAGQGARETQYF. The CDR3 DNA sequence: TGCAGCGCCGGACAGGGGGCTCGAGAGACCCAGTACTTC. The chain links TRBV29-1 to TRBJ2-5, with TRBD1 identical over 11 bases. CDR1 is SQVTM, CDR2 ANQGSEA, per germline. The CDR3 totals 13 residues. V was clipped by 7 bases and J by 4 bases; unmatched bases: 5.

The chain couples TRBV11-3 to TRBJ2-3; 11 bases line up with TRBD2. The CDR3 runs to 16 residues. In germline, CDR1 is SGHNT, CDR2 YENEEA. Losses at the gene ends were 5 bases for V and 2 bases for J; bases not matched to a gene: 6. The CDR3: CASSQGTSGNTDTQYF. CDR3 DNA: TGTGCCAGCAGCCAAGGGACTAGCGGAAACACAGATACGCAGTATTTT.